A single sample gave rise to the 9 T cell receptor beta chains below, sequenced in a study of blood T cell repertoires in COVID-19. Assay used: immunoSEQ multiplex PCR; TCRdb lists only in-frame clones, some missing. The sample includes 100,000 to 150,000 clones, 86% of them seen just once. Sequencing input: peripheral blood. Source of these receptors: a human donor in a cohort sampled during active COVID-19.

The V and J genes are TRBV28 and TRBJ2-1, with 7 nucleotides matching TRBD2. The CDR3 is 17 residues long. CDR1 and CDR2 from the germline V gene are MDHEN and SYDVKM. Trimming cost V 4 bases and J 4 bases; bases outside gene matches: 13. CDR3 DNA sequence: TGTGCCAGCAGTTCCATCCTTGGGGGAGGGCTTTACAATGAGCAGTTCTTC. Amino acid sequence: CASSSILGGGLYNEQFF. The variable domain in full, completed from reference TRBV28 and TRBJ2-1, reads DVKVTQSSRYLVKRTGEKVFLECVQDMDHENMFWYRQDPGLGLRLIYFSYDVKMKEKGDIPEGYSVSREKKERFSLILESASTNQTSMYLCASSSILGGGLYNEQFFGPGTRLTVL.

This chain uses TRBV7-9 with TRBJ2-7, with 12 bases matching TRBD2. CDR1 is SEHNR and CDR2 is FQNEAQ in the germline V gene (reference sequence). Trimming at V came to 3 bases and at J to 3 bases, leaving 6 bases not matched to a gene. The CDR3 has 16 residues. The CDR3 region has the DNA TGTGCCAGCAGCTTCTGGACTAGCGGGAATATCTACGAGCAGTACTTC. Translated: CASSFWTSGNIYEQYF.

The CDR3 DNA reads TGTGCCAACAGGTCGGGACTGACGCTGGGTGAGACCCAGTACTTC. Protein sequence: CANRSGLTLGETQYF. The chain links TRBV28 to TRBJ2-5, with D possibly TRBD2 on 6 matching bases. The ends were cut back, 10 bases at V and 5 bases at J, with 23 bases in the middle. The CDR3 has 15 residues. Germline V lookup: CDR1 MDHEN, CDR2 SYDVKM.

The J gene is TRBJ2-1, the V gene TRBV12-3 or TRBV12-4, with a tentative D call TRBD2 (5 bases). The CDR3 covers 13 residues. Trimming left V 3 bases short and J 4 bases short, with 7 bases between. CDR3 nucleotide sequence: TGTGCCAGCAGTTTGAGGGAATACAATGAGCAGTTCTTC. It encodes CASSLREYNEQFF.

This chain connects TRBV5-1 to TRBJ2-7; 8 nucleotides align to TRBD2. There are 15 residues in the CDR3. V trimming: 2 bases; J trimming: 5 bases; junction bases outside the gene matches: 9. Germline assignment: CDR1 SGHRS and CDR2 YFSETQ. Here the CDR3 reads CASSFDSGTINEQYF. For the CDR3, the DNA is TGCGCCAGCAGCTTTGATAGCGGGACGATAAACGAGCAGTACTTC. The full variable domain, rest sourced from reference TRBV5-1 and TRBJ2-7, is KAGVTQTPRYLIKTRGQQVTLSCSPISGHRSVSWYQQTPGQGLQFLFEYFSETQRNKGNFPGRFSGRQFSNSRSEMNVSTLELGDSALYLCASSFDSGTINEQYFGPGTRLTVT.

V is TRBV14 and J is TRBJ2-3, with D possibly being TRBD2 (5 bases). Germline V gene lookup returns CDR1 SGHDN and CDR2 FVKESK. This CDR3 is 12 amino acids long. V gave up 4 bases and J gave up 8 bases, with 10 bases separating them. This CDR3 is CASSLRASTQYF. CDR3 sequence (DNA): TGTGCCAGCAGCCTGCGGGCTTCTACGCAGTATTTT.

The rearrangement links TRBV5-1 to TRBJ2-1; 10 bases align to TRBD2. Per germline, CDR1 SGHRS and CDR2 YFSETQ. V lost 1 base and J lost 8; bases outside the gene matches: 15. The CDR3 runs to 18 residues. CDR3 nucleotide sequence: TGCGCCAGCAGCTTGATCAGGGAAATTTCTAGCGGGAGATATGAGCAGTTCTTC. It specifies CASSLIREISSGRYEQFF. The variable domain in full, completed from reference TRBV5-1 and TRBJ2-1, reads KAGVTQTPRYLIKTRGQQVTLSCSPISGHRSVSWYQQTPGQGLQFLFEYFSETQRNKGNFPGRFSGRQFSNSRSEMNVSTLELGDSALYLCASSLIREISSGRYEQFFGPGTRLTVL.

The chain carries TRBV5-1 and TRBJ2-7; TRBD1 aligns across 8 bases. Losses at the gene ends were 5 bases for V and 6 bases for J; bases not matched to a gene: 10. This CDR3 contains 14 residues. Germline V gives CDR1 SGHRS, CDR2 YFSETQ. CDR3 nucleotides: TGCGCCAGCAGACACTCGGGACAGGTGGGCGAGCAGTACTTC. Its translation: CASRHSGQVGEQYF. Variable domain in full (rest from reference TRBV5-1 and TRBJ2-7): KAGVTQTPRYLIKTRGQQVTLSCSPISGHRSVSWYQQTPGQGLQFLFEYFSETQRNKGNFPGRFSGRQFSNSRSEMNVSTLELGDSALYLCASRHSGQVGEQYFGPGTRLTVT.

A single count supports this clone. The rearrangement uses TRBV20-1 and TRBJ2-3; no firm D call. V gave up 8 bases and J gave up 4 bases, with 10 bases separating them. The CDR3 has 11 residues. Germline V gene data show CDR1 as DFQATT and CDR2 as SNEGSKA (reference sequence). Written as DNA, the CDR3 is TGCAGTACCAAGCGTTCAGATACGCAGTATTTT. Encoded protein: CSTKRSDTQYF.